This TCR beta chain was sequenced in a study of T cells in Graves' hyperthyroidism and ophthalmopathy. The PBMCs studied were ones that came from 10 ml fresh peripheral blood. This clonotype was found many times. Germline V CDR1 and CDR2: GTSNPN, SVGIG (reference sequence). Trimming shortened V by 0 bases and J by 3 bases, and 9 bases separated the two germline ends. The length of the CDR3 is 13 residues. RNA transcripts provided the source from which TCR beta CDR3 regions were amplified. HTBI primers were used for first-round RT-PCR of the TCR CDR3. TCRdb recomputed calls from the multiplex PCR reads with MiXCR, one row per CDR3 protein. The top ten clones hold roughly 50% of a sample with about 200,000 distinct CDR3 sequences, roughly a sixth of them seen once.

The chain links TRBV30 to TRBJ2-7; no definite D call. The TCR originated in a woman between 45 and 65 years old with Graves' hyperthyroidism. The material sequenced was blood. In DNA, the CDR3 is TGTGCCTGGAGTGTGGATAACCTCTACGAGCAGTACTTC. This sequence encodes CAWSVDNLYEQYF.